A selection of T cell receptor beta chains follows, all from one sample in a study of control samples from healthy donors and cancer patients. Profiling relied on immunoSEQ multiplex PCR, and the TCRdb table lists in-frame clones only, not all of them. The sample has approximately 79,000 clones; about nine tenths are singletons. Sequencing was performed on blood. These receptor sequences come from a man in his fifties or sixties in good health. CDR3s include the opening cysteine and the closing phenylalanine or tryptophan. D genes are given only for firm matches. Rows may omit the clone size; those that give it use once, few, many or a size class.

j_call clone_size d_call v_call cdr3_aa cdr3_nt
TRBJ2-7 once NA TRBV4-1 CASSQDGEVAPYEQYF TGCGCCAGCAGCCAAGATGGGGAGGTAGCCCCCTACGAGCAGTACTTC
TRBJ2-7 once TRBD1 TRBV9 CASSVDLRDRGGKQYF TGTGCCAGCAGCGTAGATCTCCGGGACAGGGGGGGTAAGCAGTACTTC
TRBJ1-5 NA NA TRBV6-5 CASSSAYSNQPQHF TGTGCCAGCAGTTCAGCTTATAGCAATCAGCCCCAGCATTTT
TRBJ1-2 NA NA TRBV13 CASSSAGRDGYTF TGTGCCAGCAGCTCGGCGGGGCGGGATGGCTACACCTTC
TRBJ1-1 few NA TRBV2 CASRRATTEAFF TGTGCCAGCAGGCGGGCAACCACTGAAGCTTTCTTT
TRBJ1-1 NA NA TRBV6-2/TRBV6-3 CASSSRSRVVAEAFF TGTGCCAGCAGTTCAAGGAGCAGAGTGGTAGCTGAAGCTTTCTTT
TRBJ2-7 NA NA TRBV19 CASSQRDYEQYF TGTGCCAGTAGTCAGAGGGACTACGAGCAGTACTTC
TRBJ1-2 NA TRBD1 TRBV4-1 CASSQEQGVTLGYTF TGCGCCAGCAGCCAAGAACAGGGGGTTACTCTTGGCTACACCTTC
TRBJ2-7 NA NA TRBV5-1 CASSLAATSVSYEQYF TGCGCCAGCAGCTTGGCCGCGACATCGGTGTCCTACGAGCAGTACTTC
TRBJ2-2 NA NA TRBV9 CASSAGITGELFF TGTGCCAGCAGTGCGGGGATCACCGGGGAGCTGTTTTTT
TRBJ2-5 NA NA TRBV11-2 CASSLGALGESQYF TGTGCCAGCAGCTTAGGGGCCCTGGGTGAGTCCCAGTACTTC
TRBJ2-7 once TRBD1 TRBV5-1 CASSLDSGGRSYEQYF TGCGCCAGCAGCTTGGATTCAGGGGGAAGGTCCTACGAGCAGTACTTC
TRBJ1-3 NA TRBD1 TRBV7-2 CASSPTRDSAGNTIYF TGTGCCAGCAGCCCGACCCGGGACAGCGCTGGAAACACCATATATTTT
TRBJ1-2 NA TRBD1 TRBV24-1 CATSDLTGNYGYTF TGTGCCACCAGTGACTTGACAGGGAACTATGGCTACACCTTC
TRBJ2-3 NA NA TRBV9 CASCKGLDGTDTQYF TGTGCCAGCTGCAAAGGACTGGACGGCACAGATACGCAGTATTTT
TRBJ1-2 NA TRBD1 TRBV4-2 CASSQVYTAGGADGYTF TGTGCCAGCAGCCAAGTTTATACGGCAGGGGGCGCCGATGGCTACACCTTC
TRBJ1-6 NA TRBD1 TRBV14 CASSPQGVVSPLHF TGTGCCAGCAGCCCCCAGGGGGTAGTTTCACCCCTCCACTTT
TRBJ2-7 NA TRBD1 TRBV2 CASSDPGGHAYEQYF TGTGCCAGCAGTGATCCAGGGGGCCACGCCTACGAGCAGTACTTC
TRBJ1-4 NA NA TRBV7-2 CASSPRDSSTNEKLFF TGTGCCAGCAGCCCCCGCGACAGCTCAACTAATGAAAAACTGTTTTTT
TRBJ1-2 NA TRBD1 TRBV4-1 CASSTDRVAYGYTF TGCGCCAGCAGCACGGACAGGGTAGCGTATGGCTACACCTTC
TRBJ2-7 once NA TRBV10-2 CASSETWGAYEQYF TGCGCCAGCAGTGAGACGTGGGGGGCCTACGAGCAGTACTTC
TRBJ1-6 NA NA TRBV5-6 CASSLDPSPLHF TGTGCCAGCAGCTTGGATCCTTCACCCCTCCACTTT
TRBJ1-1 NA TRBD1 TRBV6-5 CASMAGGRGTEAFF TGTGCCAGCATGGCAGGGGGCCGTGGTACTGAAGCTTTCTTT
TRBJ1-2 once NA TRBV2 CASRTGSTVYGYTF TGTGCCAGCAGGACAGGCTCGACGGTTTATGGCTACACCTTC
TRBJ2-7 once TRBD1 TRBV5-5 CASNIHPMGQGNYEQYF TGTGCCAGCAACATACACCCAATGGGACAGGGGAACTACGAGCAGTACTTC
TRBJ2-7 NA TRBD1 TRBV23-1 CASSRAITTGASYEQYF TGCGCCAGCAGTCGGGCTATTACGACAGGGGCGTCCTACGAGCAGTACTTC
TRBJ2-7 NA NA TRBV6-2/TRBV6-3 CASSTLGASYEQYF TGTGCCAGCAGTACCCTGGGGGCCTCCTACGAGCAGTACTTC
TRBJ1-2 NA TRBD1 TRBV3-1/TRBV3-2 CASSHLGQENYGYTF TGTGCCAGCAGCCACCTGGGACAGGAGAACTATGGCTACACCTTC
TRBJ1-1 NA NA TRBV29-1 CSVEVTPNTEAFF TGCAGCGTTGAGGTGACTCCGAACACTGAAGCTTTCTTT
TRBJ1-1 NA TRBD1 TRBV3-1/TRBV3-2 CASRHTGASFSAFF TGTGCCAGCAGACACACAGGGGCCAGCTTTTCAGCTTTCTTT
TRBJ2-7 once TRBD2 TRBV12-5 CASGLAGGTGEQYF TGTGCTAGTGGCTTAGCGGGGGGGACAGGCGAGCAGTACTTC
TRBJ1-5 NA NA TRBV18 CASSPHGRVESPQHF TGTGCCAGCTCACCTCACGGCCGGGTAGAATCACCCCAGCATTTT
TRBJ2-1 NA TRBD1 TRBV5-1 CASSQGGQAVEQFF TGCGCCAGCAGCCAGGGGGGACAGGCAGTTGAGCAGTTCTTC
TRBJ2-5 NA NA TRBV6-5 CASSSLGETQYF TGTGCCAGCAGTTCCTTAGGGGAGACCCAGTACTTC
TRBJ1-1 NA NA TRBV3-1/TRBV3-2 CASSIGALYTEAFF TGTGCCAGCAGCATAGGGGCCCTCTACACTGAAGCTTTCTTT
TRBJ1-2 NA TRBD1 TRBV29-1 CSSQRTGGNYGYTF TGCAGCTCGCAAAGGACAGGGGGCAACTATGGCTACACCTTC
TRBJ2-7 NA NA TRBV5-5 CASSFIDNALYEQYF TGTGCCAGCAGCTTCATTGACAACGCGCTCTACGAGCAGTACTTC
TRBJ2-2 NA NA TRBV7-9 CASSNNPGGPGELFF TGTGCCAGCAGCAATAACCCCGGGGGGCCTGGGGAGCTGTTTTTT
TRBJ2-5 NA TRBD2 TRBV2 CASSVGLAGVIETQYF TGTGCCAGCAGTGTGGGACTAGCGGGGGTAATAGAGACCCAGTACTTC
TRBJ1-6 NA NA TRBV7-2 CASSLIGANNSPLHF TGTGCCAGCAGCTTAATTGGGGCAAATAATTCACCCCTCCACTTT
TRBJ2-7 once TRBD1 TRBV5-6 CASSLTGTGPGEQYF TGTGCCAGCAGCCTCACCGGGACAGGGCCGGGCGAGCAGTACTTC
TRBJ2-5 NA TRBD1 TRBV7-6 CASSLNWPLANRGPKETQYF TGTGCCAGCAGCTTAAATTGGCCCTTGGCCAACAGGGGGCCCAAAGAGACCCAGTACTTC
TRBJ2-5 NA TRBD1 TRBV7-7 CASSLTTDRGETQYF TGTGCTAGCAGCCTAACTACGGACAGGGGGGAGACCCAGTACTTC
TRBJ2-2 NA NA TRBV5-1 CASSFRGFDTGELFF TGCGCCAGCAGCTTTCGGGGATTCGACACCGGGGAGCTGTTTTTT
TRBJ2-5 NA NA TRBV7-9 CASSSLARQETQYF TGTGCCAGCAGCTCCCTAGCGCGACAAGAGACCCAGTACTTC
TRBJ1-1 NA NA TRBV30 CAWSPRYPNTEAFF TGTGCCTGGAGTCCCCGTTACCCGAACACTGAAGCTTTCTTT
TRBJ1-2 once NA TRBV19 CASRPKPGANYGYTF TGTGCCAGTAGACCCAAACCGGGAGCTAACTATGGCTACACCTTC
TRBJ1-3 NA NA TRBV19 CASSNRNSGNTIYF TGTGCCAGTAGTAACAGAAACTCTGGAAACACCATATATTTT
TRBJ2-7 NA NA TRBV12-3/TRBV12-4 CASSPRVGYEQYF TGTGCCAGCAGCCCTCGGGTGGGCTACGAGCAGTACTTC
TRBJ1-6 NA NA TRBV30 CAWSSGVPNSPLHF TGTGCCTGGAGTTCAGGGGTCCCGAATTCACCCCTCCACTTT
TRBJ1-3 NA NA TRBV7-2 CASSLGPAAGNTIYF TGTGCCAGCAGCCTGGGGCCGGCGGCTGGAAACACCATATATTTT
TRBJ1-4 NA NA TRBV7-9 CASSWGATNEKLFF TGTGCCAGCAGCTGGGGAGCAACTAATGAAAAACTGTTTTTT